This T cell receptor beta chain was found in a study of blood T cell repertoires in COVID-19. Study details: Researchers got acute and convalescent COVID-19 samples from the United States, Italy and Spain. T cells, B-cell-depleted T cells, or PBMCs provided the cDNA or gDNA that served as material.

The CDR3 totals 17 residues. Germline V gene sequence: CDR1 LGHNA, CDR2 YSLEER. Trimming removed 3 bases from V and 9 bases from J; junction bases left unmatched: 12. Per the original methods: Reference gene primers were amplified, and this amplification served to estimate nucleated cell counts. This table comes from immunoSEQ multiplex PCR, and its TCRdb copy is limited to in-frame clones, with some not included. The D gene and trimming were derived from the DNA, and the V and J assignments and clone size from that table. The profile shows 90,000 to 120,000 clones, less than 90% of them singletons. The TCR comes from a human donor in a cohort sampled during active COVID-19. The chain has TRBV4-3 and TRBJ1-5, with 12 bases fitting TRBD1. The sequencing input was peripheral blood. The CDR3 region is CASSQGTGGTGGGPQHF. For the CDR3, the DNA is TGCGCCAGCAGCCAGGGCACGGGCGGGACAGGGGGCGGGCCCCAGCATTTT.